The clone carrying this T cell receptor (beta chain) was recorded at least ten times. This sample was taken from a study of T cells after yellow fever vaccination. From the 5' RACE reads, TCRdb called clonotypes with MiXCR, one entry per CDR3 protein. The sample lists approximately 110,000 distinct CDR3 sequences; around 7.7% were seen once. The material was CD4+ T cells sorted from PBMCs, obtained more than 8 days after the first yellow fever vaccination. The clonotype comes from a man between 18 and 29 years old who received the YFV17D yellow fever vaccine.

The DNA of the CDR3 is TGCGCCAGCAGCTTCGGACGGCTAAATTCACCCCTCCACTTT. Translating gives CASSFGRLNSPLHF. The chain recombines TRBV5-1 with TRBJ1-6; D remains ambiguous. The CDR3 extends over 14 amino acids. Per germline, CDR1 SGHRS and CDR2 YFSETQ. Trimming stripped 2 bases from V and 7 bases from J, with 10 bases between. Full variable domain (outside the CDR3, taken from reference TRBV5-1 and TRBJ1-6): KAGVTQTPRYLIKTRGQQVTLSCSPISGHRSVSWYQQTPGQGLQFLFEYFSETQRNKGNFPGRFSGRQFSNSRSEMNVSTLELGDSALYLCASSFGRLNSPLHFGNGTRLTVT.